The T cell receptor (beta chain) described here comes from a study of cytomegalovirus exposure and HLA in healthy donors. Study context: Tens of millions of unique TCRs from HLA-typed donors made up an early data release. Notes on the study in general: Serostatus for CMV was the only available immune exposure information. TCR beta chains associated with HLA were, in a later analysis, more clonally expanded than equally common others. Analyses of presence/absence relied on an assumption of roughly uniform sequencing depth across donors.

V shed 4 bases and J shed 3 bases, with 15 bases lying between them. This CDR3 is 15 amino acids long. Germline lookup yields CDR1 MRHNA and CDR2 SNTAGT. The PCR contained 60 Vbeta and 13 Jbeta primers. The protocol was immunoSEQ multiplex PCR, while the TCRdb copy is restricted to in-frame clones and leaves out a portion. The sample shows about 110,000 clones, around 77% of them seen only once. This clone was observed a single time. What it binds is not known. The sequencing sample was made of PBMCs. The chain recombines TRBV6-4 with TRBJ1-2; no reliable D call. This TCR was recovered from a human donor in good health. DNA of the CDR3: TGTGCCAGCAGTGCCCGGTTGAACAGTTACTATGGCTACACCTTC. Amino acids: CASSARLNSYYGYTF.